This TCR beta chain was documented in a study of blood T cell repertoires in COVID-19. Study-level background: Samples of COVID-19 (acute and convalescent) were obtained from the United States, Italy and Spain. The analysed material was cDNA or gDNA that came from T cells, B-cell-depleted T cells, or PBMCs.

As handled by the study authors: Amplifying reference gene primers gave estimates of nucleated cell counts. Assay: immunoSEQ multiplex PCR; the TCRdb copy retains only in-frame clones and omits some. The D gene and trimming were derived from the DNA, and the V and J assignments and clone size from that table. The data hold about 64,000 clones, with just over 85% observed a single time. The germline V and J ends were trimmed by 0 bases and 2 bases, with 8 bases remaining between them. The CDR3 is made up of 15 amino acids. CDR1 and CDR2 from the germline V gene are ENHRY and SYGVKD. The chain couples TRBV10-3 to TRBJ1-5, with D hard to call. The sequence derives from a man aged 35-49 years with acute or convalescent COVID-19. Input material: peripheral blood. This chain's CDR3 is CAISESTIRNQPQHF. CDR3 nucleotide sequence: TGTGCCATCAGTGAGTCGACAATCCGCAATCAGCCCCAGCATTTT.